The 4 T cell receptor beta chains reported below all come from one sample, sequenced in a study of T-cell memory formation after mild COVID-19. TCRdb recomputed calls from the 5' RACE reads with MiXCR, one row per CDR3 protein. Of about 320,000 distinct CDR3 sequences in the sample, 14% were seen once. What was sequenced was PBMCs or a T cell subset sorted from them (not recorded which). The receptors derive from a man aged 18 to 29 who had mild COVID-19 (a few samples of this study predate the infection). Cell type and time point are not known.

The chain employs TRBV14 and TRBJ2-5; D gene ambiguous. V dropped 4 bases and J dropped 9 bases, with 18 bases sitting between them. Germline lookup yields CDR1 SGHDN and CDR2 FVKESK. The CDR3 is 14 residues long. In DNA form, the CDR3 reads TGTGCCAGCAGCCGGCACAGTTACGAAAGGTCCCAGTACTTC. Translation: CASSRHSYERSQYF.

This clonotype came up many times. The V gene is TRBV28, the J gene TRBJ1-6; 8 nucleotides agree with TRBD1. The CDR3 has 18 amino acids. Trimming took 6 bases from V and 0 from J; bases not matched to a gene: 10. CDR1 MDHEN and CDR2 SYDVKM come from the germline V gene. CDR3 residues: CASSPYDRGYSYNSPLHF. In DNA, the CDR3 is TGTGCCAGCAGCCCCTACGACAGGGGCTACTCCTATAATTCACCCCTCCACTTT.

In its sample, this clonotype was seen a few times. It is unclear where the CDR3 begins or ends on the DNA, so no DNA is shown, and the CDR3 is as TCRdb lists it. V is TRBV23-1 and J is TRBJ2-2; the D segment call TRBD2 is taken from the table without a DNA check. TRBV23-1 is treated as an ORF (open reading frame) with a function not yet certain. The CDR3 spans 15 residues, counting both ends. CDR3 sequence reads: CASSFREGRPGSCFF.

This rearrangement joins TRBV20-1 to TRBJ2-3; 7 bases fit TRBD1. Germline CDR1 reads DFQATT; CDR2 reads SNEGSKA (reference sequence). The CDR3 is 15 residues long. The V gene end was trimmed by 6 bases and the J gene end by 2 bases; junction bases not matched to a gene: 11. CDR3 residues: CSAGPGQVLTDTQYF. CDR3 coding DNA: TGCAGTGCAGGACCTGGACAGGTTCTCACAGATACGCAGTATTTT.